This T cell receptor (beta chain) was documented in a study of regulatory T cells in long-lasting Graves disease. Described time point: persistent/refractory GD, antithyroid drugs over 5 years with positive TRAb. The TCR library was made from RNA that had been extracted from PBMCs in TRIzol. iRepertoire HTBI primers and Arm-PCR of CDR3 regions built TCR beta libraries. Using its own MiXCR run on the multiplex PCR reads, TCRdb lists one record per CDR3 protein. The data show some 330,000 distinct CDR3 sequences, 20% to 25% seen once. The CDR3 contains 13 residues. Germline V gene sequence: CDR1 MNHEY, CDR2 SMNVEV (reference sequence). V was clipped by 4 bases and J by 10 bases; unmatched bases: 6. This clonotype was picked up many times.

The chain has TRBV27 and TRBJ1-5; 8 bases match TRBD1. This TCR was recovered from a woman in her thirties or forties with Graves disease. Sequences were derived from peripheral blood mononuclear cells (PBMCs), sampled when the disease was refractory, from a patient treated with antithyroid drugs. The CDR3 loop is CASSYTGGRPQHF. The CDR3 nucleotides read TGTGCCAGCAGTTACACAGGGGGAAGACCCCAGCATTTT.